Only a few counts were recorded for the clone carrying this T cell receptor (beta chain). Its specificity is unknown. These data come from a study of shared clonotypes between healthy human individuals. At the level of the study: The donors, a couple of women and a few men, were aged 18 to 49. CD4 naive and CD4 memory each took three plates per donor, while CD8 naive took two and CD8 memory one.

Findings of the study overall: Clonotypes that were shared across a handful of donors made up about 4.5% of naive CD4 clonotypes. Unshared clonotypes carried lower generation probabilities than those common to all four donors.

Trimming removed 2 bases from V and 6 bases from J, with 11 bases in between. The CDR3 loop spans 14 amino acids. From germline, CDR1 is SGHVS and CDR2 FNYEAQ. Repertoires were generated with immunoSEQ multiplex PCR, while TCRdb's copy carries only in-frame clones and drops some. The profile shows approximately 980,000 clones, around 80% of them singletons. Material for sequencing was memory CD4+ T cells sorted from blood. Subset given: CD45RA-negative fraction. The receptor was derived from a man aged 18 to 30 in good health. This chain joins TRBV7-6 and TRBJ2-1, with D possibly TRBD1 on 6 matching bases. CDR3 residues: CASSLNRAPNEQFF. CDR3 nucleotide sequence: TGTGCCAGCAGCTTAAACAGGGCGCCCAATGAGCAGTTCTTC.